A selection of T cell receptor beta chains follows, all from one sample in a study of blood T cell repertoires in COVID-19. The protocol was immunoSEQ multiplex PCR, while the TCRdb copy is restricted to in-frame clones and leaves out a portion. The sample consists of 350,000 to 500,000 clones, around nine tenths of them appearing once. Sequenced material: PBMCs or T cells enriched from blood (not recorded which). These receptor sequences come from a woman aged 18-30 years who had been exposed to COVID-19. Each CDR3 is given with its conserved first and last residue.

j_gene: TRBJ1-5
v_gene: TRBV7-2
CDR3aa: CASSPEGFLDRGAQPQHF

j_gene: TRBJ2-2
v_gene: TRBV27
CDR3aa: CASSFEGYTGELFF

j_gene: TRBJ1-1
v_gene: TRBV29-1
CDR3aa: CSVKGQANTEAFF

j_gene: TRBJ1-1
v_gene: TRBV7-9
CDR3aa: CASSFAGEAFF

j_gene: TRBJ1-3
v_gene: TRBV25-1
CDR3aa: CASSDSGGSGNTIYF

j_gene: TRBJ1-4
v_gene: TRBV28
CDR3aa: CASSFLQNEKLFF

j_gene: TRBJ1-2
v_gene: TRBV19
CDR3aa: CASSEGRYYGYTF

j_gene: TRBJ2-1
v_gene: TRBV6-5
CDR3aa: CASSSGGAYNEQFF

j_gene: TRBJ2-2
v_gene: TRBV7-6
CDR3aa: CASSLGGLANTGELFF

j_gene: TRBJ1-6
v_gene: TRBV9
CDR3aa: CASSDGPGGDLNSPLHF

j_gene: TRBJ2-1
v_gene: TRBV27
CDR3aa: CASSSGVGYNEQFF

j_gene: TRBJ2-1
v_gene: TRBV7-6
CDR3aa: CASSFGSSEQFF

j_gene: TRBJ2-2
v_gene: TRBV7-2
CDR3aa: CASRAGQANTGELFF

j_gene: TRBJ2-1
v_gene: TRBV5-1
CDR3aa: CASSLWTSGGNNEQFF

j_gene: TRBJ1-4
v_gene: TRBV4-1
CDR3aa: CASSPQTGATNEKLFF

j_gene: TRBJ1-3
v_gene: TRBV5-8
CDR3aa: CASSNGGPGNTIYF